The 6 T cell receptor beta chains given below trace back to one sample, sequenced in a study of control samples from healthy donors and cancer patients. Method: immunoSEQ multiplex PCR; TCRdb's copy keeps in-frame clones and lacks some. The sample comprises some 15,000 clones, 85% to 95% of which are singletons, and 13% to 15% rests with the top ten. The sample comprised PBMCs. The receptors stem from an elderly man with lung cancer.

The rearrangement joins TRBV5-1 to TRBJ2-5; weak D call: TRBD1 (6 bases). Trimming shortened V by 1 base and J by 3 bases, and 10 bases separated the two germline ends. This CDR3 contains 14 residues. Germline V gives CDR1 SGHRS, CDR2 YFSETQ. The CDR3 DNA reads TGCGCCAGCAGCTTGCCGGCAGGGGAAGAGACCCAGTACTTC. This encodes CASSLPAGEETQYF.

In its sample, this clone was seen once. This chain links TRBV5-1 with TRBJ2-7; 13 bases line up with TRBD2. Germline V gene data show CDR1 as SGHRS and CDR2 as YFSETQ. The CDR3 contains 16 residues. With V trimmed by 4 bases and J by 7 bases, 11 bases remained unmatched. This CDR3 reads CASSPGTSGGAGEQYV. In nucleotides, the CDR3 is TGCGCCAGCAGCCCCGGAACTAGCGGGGGGGCCGGGGAGCAGTACGTC.

CDR3 region: CASSPTSRDYEQYF. The CDR3 region has the DNA TGTGCCAGCTCACCAACTTCGAGAGATTACGAGCAGTACTTC. The V and J genes are TRBV18 and TRBJ2-7; D remains ambiguous. CDR1 is KGHSH, CDR2 LQKENI, per germline. The CDR3 is made up of 14 amino acids. Trimming shortened V by 2 bases and J by 4 bases, and 12 bases separated the two germline ends.

The gene calls are TRBV28 and TRBJ2-5; 7 bases fit TRBD2. Looked up from germline, CDR1 is MDHEN and CDR2 is SYDVKM. Trimming cost V 6 bases and J 1 base; bases outside gene matches: 2. CDR3 length: 13 residues. CDR3 DNA sequence: TGTGCCAGCAGGGCTAGCGGCCAAGAGACCCAGTACTTC. This translates into CASRASGQETQYF. The whole variable domain, remainder taken from reference TRBV28 and TRBJ2-5, is DVKVTQSSRYLVKRTGEKVFLECVQDMDHENMFWYRQDPGLGLRLIYFSYDVKMKEKGDIPEGYSVSREKKERFSLILESASTNQTSMYLCASRASGQETQYFGPGTRLLVL.

This clone occurred once. The gene calls are TRBV7-2 and TRBJ2-3, with D uncertain. Per germline, CDR1 SGHTA and CDR2 FQGNSA. Trimming cost V 5 bases and J 1 base, with 16 bases left between them. The CDR3 runs 16 residues. The CDR3 DNA reads as TGTGCCAGCAGCCAAGTGTGGGGTTTCCGCACAGATACGCAGTATTTT. As protein: CASSQVWGFRTDTQYF.

V and J are TRBV5-6 and TRBJ2-2, with D possibly called TRBD1 or TRBD2 (5 bases each). CDR1 is SGHDT, CDR2 YYEEEE, per germline. The CDR3 has 15 residues. Trimming left V 4 bases short and J 0 bases short, with 10 bases between. Here the CDR3 reads CASSMGRSNTGELFF. CDR3 coding DNA: TGTGCCAGCAGCATGGGACGGTCGAACACCGGGGAGCTGTTTTTT.